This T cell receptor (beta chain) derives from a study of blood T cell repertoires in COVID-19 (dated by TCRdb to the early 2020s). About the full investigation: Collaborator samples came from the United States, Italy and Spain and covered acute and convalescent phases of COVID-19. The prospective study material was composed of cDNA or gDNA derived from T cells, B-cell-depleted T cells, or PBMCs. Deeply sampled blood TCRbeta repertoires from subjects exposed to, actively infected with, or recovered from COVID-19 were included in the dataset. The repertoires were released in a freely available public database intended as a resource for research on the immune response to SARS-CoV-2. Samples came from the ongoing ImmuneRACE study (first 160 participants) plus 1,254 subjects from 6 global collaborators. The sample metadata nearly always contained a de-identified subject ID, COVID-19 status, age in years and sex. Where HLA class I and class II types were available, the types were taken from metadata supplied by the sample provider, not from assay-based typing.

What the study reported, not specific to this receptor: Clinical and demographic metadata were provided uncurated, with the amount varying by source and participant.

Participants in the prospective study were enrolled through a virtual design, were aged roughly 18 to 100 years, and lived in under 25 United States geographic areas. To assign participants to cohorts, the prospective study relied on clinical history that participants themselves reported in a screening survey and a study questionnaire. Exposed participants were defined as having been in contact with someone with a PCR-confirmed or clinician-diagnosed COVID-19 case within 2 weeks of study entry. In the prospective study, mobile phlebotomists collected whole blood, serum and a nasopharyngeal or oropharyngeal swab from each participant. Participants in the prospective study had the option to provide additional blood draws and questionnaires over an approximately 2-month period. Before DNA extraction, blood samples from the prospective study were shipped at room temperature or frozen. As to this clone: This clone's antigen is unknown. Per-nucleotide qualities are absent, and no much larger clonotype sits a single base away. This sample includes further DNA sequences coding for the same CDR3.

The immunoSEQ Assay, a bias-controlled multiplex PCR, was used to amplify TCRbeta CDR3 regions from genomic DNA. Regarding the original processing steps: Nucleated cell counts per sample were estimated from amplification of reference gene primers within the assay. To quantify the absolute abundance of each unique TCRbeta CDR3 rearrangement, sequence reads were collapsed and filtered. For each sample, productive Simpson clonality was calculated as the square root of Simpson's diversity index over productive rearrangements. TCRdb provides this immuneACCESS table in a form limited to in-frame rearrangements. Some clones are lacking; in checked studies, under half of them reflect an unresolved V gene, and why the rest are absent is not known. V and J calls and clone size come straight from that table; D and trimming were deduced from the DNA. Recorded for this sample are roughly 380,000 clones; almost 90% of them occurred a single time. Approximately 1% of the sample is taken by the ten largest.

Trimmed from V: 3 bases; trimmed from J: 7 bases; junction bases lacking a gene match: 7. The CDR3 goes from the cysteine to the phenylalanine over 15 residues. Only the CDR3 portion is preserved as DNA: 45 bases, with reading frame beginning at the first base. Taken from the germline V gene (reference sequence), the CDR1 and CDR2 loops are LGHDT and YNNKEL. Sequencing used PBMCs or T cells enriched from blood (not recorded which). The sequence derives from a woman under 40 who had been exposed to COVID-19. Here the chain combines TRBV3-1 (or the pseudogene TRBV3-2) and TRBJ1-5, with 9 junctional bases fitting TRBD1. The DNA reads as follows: TGTGCCAGCAGCCAGGTACAGGGGGCCAACCAGCCCCAGCATTTT. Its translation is CASSQVQGANQPQHF.